The 10 T cell receptor beta chains given below trace back to one sample, sequenced in a study of T cell responses to AZD1222 COVID-19 vaccine. The table came from immunoSEQ multiplex PCR; TCRdb's copy has only in-frame clones and leaves some out. The table has fewer than 200,000 clones, 70% to 90% seen once; the top ten hold around 0.5%. The sample consisted of peripheral blood, taken on day 0 of AZD1222 vaccination. These receptors all stem from an adult in good health.

V gene TRBV2 combines with J gene TRBJ2-5; D is uncertain. Germline V gene sequence: CDR1 SNHLY, CDR2 FYNNEI. The length of the CDR3 is 15 residues. V was shortened by 2 bases and J by 2 bases, with 12 bases between the two germline ends. This CDR3 reads CASSEIWVSQETQYF. Here the CDR3 DNA reads TGTGCCAGCAGTGAAATTTGGGTATCACAAGAGACCCAGTACTTC.

This chain's CDR3 is CASSLPRQTPNNEQFF. The CDR3 nucleotides are TGCGCCAGCAGCCTACCGCGACAGACCCCCAACAATGAGCAGTTCTTC. V is TRBV4-1 and J is TRBJ2-1; D is possibly TRBD1 (5 bases). CDR1 is MGHRA and CDR2 is YSYEKL in the germline V gene. There are 16 residues in the CDR3. The V gene lost 4 bases and the J gene lost 5 bases, with 18 bases spanning the gap.

In this sample, this clone turned up once. The gene calls are TRBV6-5 and TRBJ2-7; possible D gene TRBD1, 5 bases. The CDR3 sequence is 15 residues long. Between the trimmed V and J ends, which lost 0 bases and 0 bases, there was a span of 9 bases. CDR1 and CDR2 from the germline V gene are MNHEY and SVGAGI. The CDR3 region has the DNA TGTGCCAGCAGTTACTCGGTAGGGGACTCCTACGAGCAGTACTTC. Protein: CASSYSVGDSYEQYF.

The V call is TRBV19, the J call TRBJ1-3; D possibly corresponds to TRBD1 (6 bases). This CDR3 has 17 amino acids. Trimming pared 5 bases from V and 0 bases from J, leaving 17 bases between. Looked up from germline, CDR1 is LNHDA and CDR2 is SQIVND (reference sequence). CDR3 coding DNA: TGTGCCAGTAGTGACACTCTCTCCAGGGGCTCTGGAAACACCATATATTTT. Translating it yields CASSDTLSRGSGNTIYF.

V gene TRBV5-4 combines with J gene TRBJ2-5; D ambiguous. The V end was cut by 4 bases, the J end by 4 bases, with 20 bases between. The CDR3 consists of 16 residues. From germline, CDR1 is SGHNT and CDR2 YYREEE (reference sequence). The CDR3 loop is CASSPEQASTRETQYF. The CDR3 DNA is TGTGCCAGCAGCCCGGAGCAGGCATCAACACGAGAGACCCAGTACTTC.

This rearrangement joins TRBV3-1 (or the pseudogene TRBV3-2) to TRBJ1-2; the D is unclear. Germline V lookup: CDR1 LGHDT, CDR2 YNNKEL (reference sequence). The CDR3 runs 17 residues. Trimming shortened V by 3 bases and J by 0 bases, and 17 bases separated the two germline ends. The CDR3 region has the DNA TGTGCCAGCAGCCAGAGAGAGTATACCAACTCTAACTATGGCTACACCTTC. Amino acids: CASSQREYTNSNYGYTF.

The chain employs TRBV6-1 and TRBJ2-7; the match to TRBD1 covers 7 bases. CDR1 and CDR2 from the germline V gene are MNHNS and SASEGT. V lost 5 bases and J lost 3; bases outside the gene matches: 7. CDR3 size: 14 residues. For the CDR3, the DNA is TGTGCCAGCAGTTCCGGGACAGTTCGCTACGAGCAGTACTTC. As protein: CASSSGTVRYEQYF.

The V call is TRBV19, the J call TRBJ1-1; D remains unclear. Germline V gene sequence: CDR1 LNHDA, CDR2 SQIVND (reference sequence). The CDR3 contains 13 residues. V was cut by 3 bases and J by 10 bases, with 15 bases left in between. The CDR3 protein is CASSIWPRRGAFF. CDR3 DNA: TGTGCCAGTAGTATCTGGCCGAGGAGAGGAGCTTTCTTT.

The chain links TRBV9 to TRBJ1-2; D may be TRBD1 (6 bases). V shed 0 bases and J shed 5 bases, with 14 bases lying between them. The CDR3 consists of 15 residues. Germline values: CDR1 SGDLS, CDR2 YYNGEE. CDR3 in DNA: TGTGCCAGCAGCGTAGAGACAGGATCTTTATATGGCTACACCTTC. It encodes CASSVETGSLYGYTF.

Worth noting for this clone: A much larger clone lies one base from this, so it may be a read error. The chain links TRBV7-6 to TRBJ1-5; D unclear. CDR1 and CDR2 (germline): SGHVS, FNYEAQ. This CDR3 is built from 13 residues. Trimming pared 1 base from V and 5 bases from J, leaving 6 bases between. In nucleotides, the CDR3 is TGTGCCAGCAGCTTAGGTCTCTATCAGCCCCAGCATTTT. It translates to CASSLGLYQPQHF.